The sequence of this TCR beta chain was determined in a study of blood T cells in healthy people across ages (dated by TCRdb to about 2015). About the full investigation: In model experiments, template switching captured roughly one uniquely barcoded TCR beta cDNA molecule for every two T cells. To track age-related changes in TCR beta repertoire diversity, the study relied on deep sequencing normalized with unique cDNA molecular identifiers. The donors were divided into four age groups: young (average around 16 years), middle-aged (roughly 40), aged (62) and long-lived (about 80). To avoid experimental bias, donors of different ages were randomly spread across the sequencing lanes. For two donors (one aged 18 to 29 and one aged 80 or older), the study analyzed two additional independent replicas of 1 million unique cDNA reads from the same blood draw. On the study overall, not on this receptor specifically: Compared with the aged group, the long-lived group had more naive CD4+ T cells, fewer expanded clones and increased TCR diversity, suggesting age selection. A strong correlation was found between observed TCR beta diversity and the percentage of naive T cells measured by flow cytometry. Observed TCR beta diversity per million T cells fell roughly linearly with age, and a significant reduction was already apparent by age roughly 40. Because donor CMV infection status was unknown, age-related changes in expanded clonotypes were potentially confounded. Conclusive comparison of naive and antigen-experienced compartments was prevented by the profiling of bulk unsorted PBMCs. Estimates of total diversity based on one million sequenced T cells were regarded as lower bounds and as underestimates.

Donors were a few dozen systemically healthy Caucasian individuals from Russia aged roughly 6 to 90 years. Ten milliliters of peripheral blood were drawn from each donor into EDTA-treated Vacutainer tubes. Ficoll-Paque density-gradient centrifugation was used to isolate PBMCs, with at least 7 million per sample. Trizol reagent was used to extract total RNA from PBMCs, with at least 5.5 micrograms per sample. The percentages of naive CD45RAhigh/CD27high T cells were determined by flow cytometry on a PBMC aliquot from every donor. A remark on this clonotype: No cognate antigen has been identified for it. Base qualities are missing; no much larger clone stands one base away.

The CDR3 runs 14 amino acids, cysteine and phenylalanine included. This entry keeps only the CDR3 DNA: 42 bases, framed from base 1. CDR1 is given as KGHSH and CDR2 as LQKENI, both from the germline V gene. The protocol used for the library was 5' RACE. The run used an Illumina HiSeq 2500. A second roughly 6 to 11 cycle PCR used a sample-barcoded 5' primer and a J-beta primer mix. A template-switch 5' adaptor carrying 12 random nucleotides introduced a unique molecular identifier onto each TCR beta cDNA molecule. Each sample yielded at least 3 million CDR3-containing paired-end reads. First-strand cDNA synthesis was performed from all RNA using the Mint cDNA synthesis kit, with priming by a TRBC-specific oligonucleotide. Following uracil-DNA glycosylase treatment, a first 18-cycle PCR with universal primers M1SS and BC2_uni_R was performed on all cDNA. As for the original processing: For normalization, 1 million high-quality reads were randomly selected from each sample, with every read carrying a distinct molecular identifier. Reads sharing molecular identifiers were discarded rather than binned into consensus sequences. CDR3 identification, clonotype clustering and error correction used MiTCR with a Q25 quality threshold and the strictest error-elimination algorithm. Lower-bound total TCR beta diversity was estimated with a nonparametric unseen species model using Euler transformation. Clones were called with MiXCR by TCRdb after fastp trimmed the public reads at Q25, and only in-frame beta chains were retained. Every CDR3 protein is listed once, alongside the most common genes and DNA of its rows. Clone size and V and J calls follow TCRdb, not the original study. The sample profile shows about 650,000 distinct CDR3 sequences; approximately 31% of them were found once. The ten top clones hold 15% of the sample.

This TCR was recovered from a woman aged 80 or older in good health. Donor details come from another sample of the same person, matched by shared clones. Recombination linked TRBV18 to TRBJ2-7; 8 central bases correspond to TRBD1. The J call may be mistaken, given a closer DNA end match to TRBJ2-4. The sequencing sample was made of blood. In nucleotides, the sequence is TGTGCCAGCTCAGGACAATCGGGACAGGACATTCAGTACTTC. This encodes CASSGQSGQDIQYF.